A selection of T cell receptor beta chains follows, all from one sample in a study of blood T cell repertoires in COVID-19. The repertoire was sequenced with immunoSEQ multiplex PCR; TCRdb's copy has only in-frame clones and lacks some. The sample lists roughly 200,000 clones, approximately 90% occurring once. Sequenced: peripheral blood. All receptors derive from a man between 60 and 70 years old who had recovered from COVID-19. Each CDR3 is given with its conserved first and last residue. D genes are given only for firm matches. A row's size may be missing; if present it is once, few, many or a size class.

J gene	CDR3 length	clone size	V gene	D gene	CDR3 protein	CDR3 DNA
TRBJ2-2	14	-	TRBV5-1	-	CASSSGTNTGELFF	TGCGCCAGCTCCTCGGGAACGAACACCGGGGAGCTGTTTTTT
TRBJ2-5	15	-	TRBV28	-	CASTLRGAGQETQYF	TGTGCCAGCACGCTTCGGGGGGCGGGCCAAGAGACCCAGTACTTC
TRBJ1-5	13	-	TRBV28	-	CASRAGMGQPQHF	TGTGCCAGCAGGGCAGGGATGGGGCAGCCCCAGCATTTT
TRBJ2-1	18	-	TRBV5-6	-	CASRTGESSFKSYNEQFF	TGTGCCAGCAGGACCGGGGAGAGTTCTTTCAAGTCCTACAATGAGCAGTTCTTC
TRBJ1-5	15	-	TRBV2	-	CASSAFTSRDQPQHF	TGTGCCAGCAGTGCTTTTACTAGCAGGGATCAGCCCCAGCATTTT
TRBJ2-1	13	-	TRBV30	TRBD2	CAWTPGGPYEQFF	TGTGCCTGGACACCGGGAGGGCCCTATGAGCAGTTCTTC
TRBJ2-7	14	-	TRBV28	TRBD2	CASQTSGTWGEQYF	TGTGCCAGTCAGACTAGCGGGACTTGGGGCGAGCAGTACTTC
TRBJ2-1	13	-	TRBV6-5	-	CASSWQGFNEQFF	TGTGCCAGCAGTTGGCAGGGTTTCAATGAGCAGTTCTTC
TRBJ2-3	14	-	TRBV11-3	-	CASSSGPSTDTQYF	TGTGCCAGCAGCTCAGGGCCTAGCACAGATACGCAGTATTTT
TRBJ2-6	15	-	TRBV11-2	-	CASSLGAGGANVLTF	TGTGCCAGCAGCTTAGGGGCAGGAGGGGCCAACGTCCTGACTTTC
TRBJ1-1	15	-	TRBV2	-	CASSVGQGRNTEAFF	TGTGCCAGCAGTGTGGGGCAGGGAAGGAACACTGAAGCTTTCTTT
TRBJ2-7	17	-	TRBV11-2	-	CASSPRTGEIYSYEQYF	TGTGCCAGCAGCCCCCGTACCGGGGAAATCTACTCCTACGAGCAGTACTTC
TRBJ2-1	16	-	TRBV7-2	TRBD2	CASSSTGVGGSNEQFF	TGTGCCAGCAGCTCAACCGGAGTCGGCGGGAGCAATGAGCAGTTCTTC
TRBJ1-2	15	-	TRBV6-6	-	CASSYQAGPIDGYTF	TGTGCCAGCAGTTACCAGGCAGGCCCTATAGATGGCTACACCTTC
TRBJ1-5	15	-	TRBV28	TRBD1	CASGPSGQRNQPQHF	TGTGCCAGTGGTCCGTCGGGACAGCGCAATCAGCCCCAGCATTTT
TRBJ2-7	17	once	TRBV5-1	-	CASSLRGAGSPSYEQYF	TGCGCCAGCAGCTTGCGGGGGGCCGGGTCCCCCTCCTACGAGCAGTACTTC
TRBJ2-3	16	-	TRBV7-3	-	CASSALRGGSTDTQYF	TGTGCCAGCAGCGCCCTAAGGGGGGGCAGCACAGATACGCAGTATTTT
TRBJ2-5	18	-	TRBV18	TRBD2	CASSPQHTSGRGQETQYF	TGTGCCAGCTCACCTCAACATACTAGCGGGAGGGGACAAGAGACCCAGTACTTC
TRBJ2-1	15	-	TRBV6-5	TRBD2	CASSLLAGIQNEQFF	TGTGCCAGCAGTTTACTAGCGGGGATACAGAATGAGCAGTTCTTC
TRBJ1-4	18	-	TRBV28	TRBD1	CASSKTRDRVLKNEKLFF	TGTGCCAGCAGCAAAACCCGGGACAGGGTCCTAAAAAATGAAAAACTGTTTTTT
TRBJ1-4	14	-	TRBV25-1	TRBD1	CASSPDRGNEKLFF	TGTGCCAGCAGCCCAGACAGGGGGAATGAAAAACTGTTTTTT
TRBJ2-7	15	-	TRBV3-1/TRBV3-2	-	CASSQDLDSGREQYF	TGTGCCAGCAGCCAAGATCTTGACAGCGGGCGTGAGCAGTACTTC
TRBJ2-7	20	once	TRBV18	TRBD1	CASSPSGGTGNFGSPYEQYF	TGTGCCAGCTCACCTTCCGGCGGGACAGGGAATTTTGGTTCCCCCTACGAGCAGTACTTC
TRBJ1-5	18	once	TRBV6-1	-	CASSANSGSPRSNQPQHF	TGTGCCAGCAGTGCCAACTCAGGGTCACCCCGGAGCAATCAGCCCCAGCATTTT
TRBJ2-2	12	-	TRBV6-5	-	CASVGGPGELFF	TGTGCCAGCGTAGGGGGACCCGGGGAGCTGTTTTTT
TRBJ2-5	17	-	TRBV30	TRBD2	CAWSPGASGRPWVTQYF	TGTGCCTGGTCCCCTGGGGCTAGCGGGAGGCCATGGGTGACCCAGTACTTC
TRBJ1-2	13	-	TRBV10-3	-	CAISSQGADGYTF	TGTGCCATCAGTTCACAGGGAGCGGATGGCTACACCTTC
TRBJ2-6	15	-	TRBV5-1	-	CASSLLGTGANVLTF	TGCGCCAGCAGCCTCCTCGGGACTGGGGCCAACGTCCTGACTTTC
TRBJ1-5	14	-	TRBV28	-	CASSLSRADQPQHF	TGTGCCAGCAGTTTATCCAGGGCCGATCAGCCCCAGCATTTT
TRBJ2-3	14	-	TRBV5-5	-	CASSLGTVLDTQYF	TGTGCCAGCAGCTTGGGGACAGTTTTAGATACGCAGTATTTT
TRBJ2-1	13	once	TRBV18	-	CASSPATDNEQFF	TGTGCCAGCTCACCGGCGACTGACAATGAGCAGTTCTTC
TRBJ2-5	13	-	TRBV19	-	CASSDSIRETQYF	TGTGCCAGTAGCGACAGTATAAGGGAGACCCAGTACTTC
TRBJ1-1	15	-	TRBV18	-	CASCRQANVNTEAFF	TGTGCCAGTTGCCGACAAGCCAATGTGAACACTGAAGCTTTCTTT
TRBJ1-5	13	-	TRBV2	-	CATIGRDNQPQHF	TGTGCCACCATAGGACGGGACAATCAGCCCCAGCATTTT
TRBJ2-5	17	-	TRBV30	TRBD2	CAWSFRPGLASQETQYF	TGTGCCTGGTCGTTCAGACCGGGACTAGCGTCCCAAGAGACCCAGTACTTC
TRBJ1-1	13	-	TRBV12-3/TRBV12-4	-	CASSMQVNTEAFF	TGTGCCAGCAGCATGCAGGTGAACACTGAAGCTTTCTTT
TRBJ1-6	13	few	TRBV14	-	CASSQVFGAPLHF	TGTGCCAGCAGCCAAGTTTTCGGAGCACCCCTCCACTTT
TRBJ2-1	18	-	TRBV11-3	TRBD2	CASSLDQAGTSALHEQFF	TGTGCCAGCAGCTTAGATCAGGCCGGGACTAGCGCATTGCATGAGCAGTTCTTC
TRBJ1-5	14	-	TRBV28	-	CASSSLAGNQPQHF	TGTGCCAGCAGTTCCTTGGCGGGCAATCAGCCCCAGCATTTT
TRBJ2-6	14	-	TRBV29-1	-	CSAQTQAGANVLTF	TGCAGCGCCCAAACGCAGGCTGGGGCCAACGTCCTGACTTTC
TRBJ2-1	15	-	TRBV19	TRBD2	CATETIAGVPGEQFF	TGTGCCACCGAAACAATAGCGGGAGTACCCGGGGAGCAGTTCTTC
TRBJ2-6	17	-	TRBV29-1	TRBD1	CSVRRTGSSSGANVLTF	TGCAGCGTTAGAAGGACAGGATCGAGCTCTGGGGCCAACGTCCTGACTTTC
TRBJ2-7	15	-	TRBV7-3	TRBD1	CASSRSPGQGSEQYF	TGTGCCAGCAGCCGTAGTCCGGGACAGGGGAGCGAGCAGTACTTC
TRBJ2-1	15	-	TRBV5-4	TRBD1	CASSLEGATGNEQFF	TGTGCCAGCAGCTTGGAGGGGGCCACAGGCAATGAGCAGTTCTTC
TRBJ1-4	14	-	TRBV6-1	TRBD1	CASSDRDRNEKLFF	TGTGCCAGCAGTGACCGGGACAGAAATGAAAAACTGTTTTTT
TRBJ2-7	15	-	TRBV3-1/TRBV3-2	-	CASSPLYRDSYEQYF	TGTGCCAGCAGCCCACTCTATCGCGACTCCTACGAGCAGTACTTC
TRBJ2-1	14	-	TRBV7-3	-	CASSNRGLLNEQFF	TGTGCCAGCAGCAATAGGGGTTTATTAAATGAGCAGTTCTTC
TRBJ2-2	13	-	TRBV6-2/TRBV6-3	-	CASSLTETGELFF	TGTGCCAGCAGTTTGACAGAGACCGGGGAGCTGTTTTTT
TRBJ1-6	20	few	TRBV19	-	CASTRSLGEGLSSYNSPLHF	TGTGCCAGTACCCGCTCGCTCGGGGAAGGCCTAAGCTCCTATAATTCACCCCTCCACTTT
TRBJ2-3	13	-	TRBV19	TRBD2	CASGLADTDTQYF	TGTGCCAGTGGACTAGCGGACACAGATACGCAGTATTTT